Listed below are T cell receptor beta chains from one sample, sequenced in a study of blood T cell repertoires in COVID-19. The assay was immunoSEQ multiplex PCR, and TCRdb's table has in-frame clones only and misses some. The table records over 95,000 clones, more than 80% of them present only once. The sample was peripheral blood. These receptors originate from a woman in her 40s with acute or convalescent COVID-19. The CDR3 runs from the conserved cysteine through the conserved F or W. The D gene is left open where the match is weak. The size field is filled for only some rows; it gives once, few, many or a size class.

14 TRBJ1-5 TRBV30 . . CAWSGQGLILPQHF TGTGCCTGGAGTGGCCAGGGCCTAATCTTGCCCCAGCATTTT
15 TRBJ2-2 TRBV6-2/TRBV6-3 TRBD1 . CASSYGQANTGELFF TGTGCCAGCAGTTACGGACAGGCTAACACCGGGGAGCTGTTTTTT
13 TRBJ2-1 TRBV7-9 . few CASSLGNRDEQFF TGTGCCAGCAGCTTGGGCAACAGGGATGAGCAGTTCTTC
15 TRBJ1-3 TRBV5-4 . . CASSLGGPGGNTIYF TGTGCCAGCAGCCTGGGGGGGCCAGGGGGAAACACCATATATTTT
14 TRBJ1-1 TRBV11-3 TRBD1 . CASSRQGQNTEAFF TGTGCCAGCAGCAGACAGGGGCAGAACACTGAAGCTTTCTTT
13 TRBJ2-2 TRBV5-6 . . CASSLYDTGELFF TGTGCCAGCAGCTTGTATGACACCGGGGAGCTGTTTTTT
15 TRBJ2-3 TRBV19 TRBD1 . CASSMGQGLTDTQYF TGTGCCAGTAGTATGGGACAGGGGCTCACAGATACGCAGTATTTT
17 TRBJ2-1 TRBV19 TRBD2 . CASSPDRLAGGQNEQFF TGTGCCAGTAGTCCCGATCGACTAGCGGGGGGGCAAAATGAGCAGTTCTTC
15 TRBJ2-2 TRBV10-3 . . CAISEGLSQWGELFF TGTGCCATCAGTGAAGGACTCTCGCAGTGGGGGGAGCTGTTTTTT
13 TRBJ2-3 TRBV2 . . CASKKTETDTQYF TGTGCCAGCAAGAAGACAGAAACAGATACGCAGTATTTT
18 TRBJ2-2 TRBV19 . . CASSIGTSGRFYTGELFF TGTGCCAGTAGTATAGGTACTTCGGGAAGGTTTTACACCGGGGAGCTGTTTTTT
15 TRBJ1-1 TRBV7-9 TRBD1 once CASSSGDRMNTEAFF TGTGCCAGCAGCTCCGGGGACAGGATGAACACTGAAGCTTTCTTT
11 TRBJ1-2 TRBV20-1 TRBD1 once CSAAGQGGYTF TGCAGTGCTGCTGGACAGGGCGGCTACACCTTC
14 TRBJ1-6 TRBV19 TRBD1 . CASNDRVNNSPLHF TGTGCCAGTAACGACAGGGTGAATAATTCACCCCTCCACTTT
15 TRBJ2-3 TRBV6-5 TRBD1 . CASRRTGGGGDTQYF TGTGCCAGCAGGCGTACAGGGGGCGGAGGGGATACGCAGTATTTT
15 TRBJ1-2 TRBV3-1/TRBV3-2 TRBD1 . CASSPTGQGWGGYTF TGTGCCAGCAGCCCAACGGGACAGGGGTGGGGTGGCTACACCTTC
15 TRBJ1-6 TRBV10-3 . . CAISEWGGSNSPLHF TGTGCCATCAGTGAGTGGGGGGGGAGTAATTCACCCCTCCACTTT
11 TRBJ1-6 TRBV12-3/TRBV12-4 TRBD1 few CASTPTGFHYF TGTGCCAGCACCCCGACAGGGTTTCACTACTTT
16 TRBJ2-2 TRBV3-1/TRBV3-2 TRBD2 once CASSPDRTSLTGELFF TGTGCCAGCAGCCCCGACCGGACTAGTTTAACCGGGGAGCTGTTTTTT
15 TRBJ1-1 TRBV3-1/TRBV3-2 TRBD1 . CASSLRTGGGTEAFF TGTGCCAGCAGCCTCCGGACAGGGGGAGGGACTGAAGCTTTCTTT
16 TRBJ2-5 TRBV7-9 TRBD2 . CASSLGSAGGEETQYF TGTGCCAGCAGCTTGGGGTCGGCGGGGGGAGAAGAGACCCAGTACTTC
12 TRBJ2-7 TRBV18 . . CASSPAPTEQYF TGTGCCAGCTCACCAGCGCCTACGGAGCAGTACTTC
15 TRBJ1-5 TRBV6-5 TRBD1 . CASRPDDRDNQPQHF TGTGCCAGCAGACCTGATGACAGGGACAATCAGCCCCAGCATTTT
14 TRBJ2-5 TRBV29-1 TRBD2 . CSVALAGEQETQYF TGCAGCGTGGCCCTAGCGGGGGAGCAAGAGACCCAGTACTTC
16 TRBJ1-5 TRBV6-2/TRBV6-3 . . CASSPPYDRPNQPQHF TGTGCCAGCAGTCCACCCTACGACAGGCCCAATCAGCCCCAGCATTTT
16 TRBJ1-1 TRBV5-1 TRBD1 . CASSLTGVGMNTEAFF TGCGCCAGCAGCCTGACAGGGGTGGGGATGAACACTGAAGCTTTCTTT
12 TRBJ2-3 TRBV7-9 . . CASSLIRDTQYF TGTGCCAGCAGCCTAATCCGGGATACGCAGTATTTT
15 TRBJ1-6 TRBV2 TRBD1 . CASSGDRNPFGALHF TGTGCCAGCAGCGGGGACAGGAACCCCTTCGGGGCCCTCCACTTT
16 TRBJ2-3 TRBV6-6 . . CASRPHAGLLTDTQYF TGTGCCAGCCGGCCCCATGCAGGTCTCCTCACAGATACGCAGTATTTT
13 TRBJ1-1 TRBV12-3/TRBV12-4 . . CASSLTVNTEAFF TGTGCCAGCAGTCTTACAGTGAACACTGAAGCTTTCTTT
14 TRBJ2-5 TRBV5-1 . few CASSLDSVQETQYF TGCGCCAGCAGCTTGGATTCGGTCCAAGAGACCCAGTACTTC
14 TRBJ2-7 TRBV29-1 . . CSVEDSGLRNEQYF TGCAGCGTTGAAGATTCGGGGTTGAGGAACGAGCAGTACTTC
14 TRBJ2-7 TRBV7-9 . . CASSSGNRAYEQYF TGTGCCAGCAGCTCAGGTAATAGAGCCTACGAGCAGTACTTC
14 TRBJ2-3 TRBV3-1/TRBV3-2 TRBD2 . CASSLSGVTDTQYF TGTGCCAGCAGTCTCAGCGGGGTAACAGATACGCAGTATTTT
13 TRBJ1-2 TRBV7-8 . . CASSLAGAQGYTF TGTGCCAGCAGCTTAGCCGGAGCGCAGGGCTACACCTTC
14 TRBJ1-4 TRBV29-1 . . CSVEPGPGDEKLFF TGCAGCGTTGAGCCGGGACCAGGGGATGAAAAACTGTTTTTT
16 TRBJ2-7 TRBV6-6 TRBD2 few CASSTVSGAPSYEQYF TGTGCCAGCAGTACCGTTAGCGGGGCCCCCTCCTACGAGCAGTACTTC
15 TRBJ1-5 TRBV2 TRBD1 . CASSGRQGFNQPQHF TGTGCCAGCAGTGGTAGACAGGGGTTCAATCAGCCCCAGCATTTT
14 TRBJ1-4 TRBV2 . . CASSPPAFGEKLFF TGTGCCAGCAGTCCCCCAGCGTTTGGAGAAAAACTGTTTTTT
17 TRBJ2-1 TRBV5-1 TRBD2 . CASSSPGGGTTYNEQFF TGCGCCAGCAGCTCCCCTGGAGGCGGGACTACCTACAATGAGCAGTTCTTC
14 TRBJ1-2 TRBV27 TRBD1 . CASSRDRGGYGYTF TGTGCCAGCAGTCGGGACAGGGGGGGGTATGGCTACACCTTC
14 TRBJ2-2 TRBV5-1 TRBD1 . CASQGDGSPGELFF TGCGCCAGCCAGGGGGACGGTTCCCCCGGGGAGCTGTTTTTT
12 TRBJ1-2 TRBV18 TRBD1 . CASSKDRDGYTF TGTGCCAGCTCAAAGGACAGGGACGGCTACACCTTC
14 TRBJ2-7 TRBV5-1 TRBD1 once CASSFNGQGYEQYF TGCGCCAGCAGCTTTAACGGACAGGGCTACGAGCAGTACTTC
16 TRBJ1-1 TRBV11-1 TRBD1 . CASSLRDSAIGAEAFF TGTGCCAGCAGCCTCCGGGACAGTGCTATCGGCGCTGAAGCTTTCTTT
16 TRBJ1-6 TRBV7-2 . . CASSIQGPGYNSPLHF TGTGCCAGCAGCATACAGGGACCAGGCTATAATTCACCCCTCCACTTT
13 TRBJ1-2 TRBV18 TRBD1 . CASSPDRGHGYTF TGTGCCAGCTCACCCGACAGGGGGCATGGCTACACCTTC
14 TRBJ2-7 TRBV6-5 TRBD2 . CASRGGASNSEQYF TGTGCCAGCAGGGGAGGGGCTTCGAATAGCGAGCAGTACTTC